These T cell receptor beta chains were read from a single sample in a study of cytomegalovirus exposure and HLA in healthy donors. Using immunoSEQ multiplex PCR, the repertoire was profiled, and TCRdb retains in-frame clones only, with some absent. The repertoire consists of about 63,000 clones, with roughly 71% occurring once and the leading ten covering about 23%. Source material: PBMCs. All receptors derive from a man between 50 and 59 years old in good health and CMV-seropositive. Each CDR3 is given with its conserved first and last residue. Each record gives: J gene, D gene, V gene, clone size, CDR3 DNA, CDR3 protein. A D gene is named only where the DNA matches it firmly. For some rows the clone size is stated as once, few or many, or as a class when expanded; others skip it.

TRBJ1-1 | TRBD1 | TRBV5-1 | few | TGCGCCAGCAGCTTGGAACAGGGGCAGGGCACTGAAGCTTTCTTT | CASSLEQGQGTEAFF
TRBJ2-7 | TRBD1 | TRBV4-1 | NA | TGCGCCAGCAGCCAAAGGGACAGGGGTTTCGAGCAGTACTTC | CASSQRDRGFEQYF
TRBJ2-1 | NA | TRBV5-1 | NA | TGCGCCAGCAGTTACGACTCGAGCTCCTACAATGAGCAGTTCTTC | CASSYDSSSYNEQFF
TRBJ1-5 | NA | TRBV4-1 | NA | TGCGCCAGCAGCCAAGTCGGGAGGGTTAATCAGCCCCAGCATTTT | CASSQVGRVNQPQHF
TRBJ2-7 | TRBD1 | TRBV5-6 | few | TGTGCCAGCAGCCAGGGGGCTCATGTTCTAGCGCGTCTCCCCTACGAGCAGTACTTC | CASSQGAHVLARLPYEQYF
TRBJ2-7 | NA | TRBV2 | NA | TGTGCCAGCAGTGAGAGGTTCCTTAGGTACGAGCAGTACTTC | CASSERFLRYEQYF
TRBJ1-3 | NA | TRBV6-1 | NA | TGTGCCAGCAGTGAATATGGCAGGGGTGTAGGAAACACCATATATTTT | CASSEYGRGVGNTIYF
TRBJ1-6 | TRBD1 | TRBV19 | few | TGTGCCAGTAGTACCGCCACAGGGGGCGCGAATAATTCACCCCTCCACTTT | CASSTATGGANNSPLHF
TRBJ2-7 | TRBD2 | TRBV7-2 | few | TGTGCCAGCAGCTTAACATCCGGCGGGGGGCTCTCCTACGAGCAGTACTTC | CASSLTSGGGLSYEQYF
TRBJ2-7 | NA | TRBV12-5 | NA | TGTGCTAGTGGTTTGGGACACTACGAGCAGTACTTC | CASGLGHYEQYF
TRBJ2-2 | TRBD1 | TRBV6-1 | NA | TGTGCCAGCAGCCGGGACAGGGGGACTGGCGGGGAGCTGTTTTTT | CASSRDRGTGGELFF
TRBJ2-3 | NA | TRBV30 | NA | TGTGCCTGGAGTCCCGTTGCCAGGGGCACAGATACGCAGTATTTT | CAWSPVARGTDTQYF
TRBJ2-3 | NA | TRBV6-5 | few | TGTGCCAGCAGTTATTCCGGGGACACAGATACGCAGTATTTT | CASSYSGDTDTQYF
TRBJ2-1 | TRBD2 | TRBV6-1 | NA | TGTGCCAGCAGTGAAGCGACGGGGGGGCCTTTTGAGCAGTTCTTC | CASSEATGGPFEQFF
TRBJ2-5 | NA | TRBV18 | NA | TGTGCCAGCTCACCTGAACTAGGGAGGGAGACCCAGTACTTC | CASSPELGRETQYF
TRBJ2-2 | NA | TRBV10-3 | NA | TGTGCCGCCAGGGGCGACACCGGGGAGCTGTTTTTT | CAARGDTGELFF
TRBJ2-3 | TRBD2 | TRBV6-5 | few | TGTGCCACCTCTAGCGGGGAGACGAGCACAGATACGCAGTATTTT | CATSSGETSTDTQYF
TRBJ2-1 | TRBD2 | TRBV7-9 | NA | TGTGCCAGCAGCTCCGGGGGGGCGGGAGGGAACTACAATGAGCAGTTCTTC | CASSSGGAGGNYNEQFF
TRBJ1-5 | NA | TRBV6-5 | few | TGTGCCAGCAGTTACTCGGCAGGGAATCAGCCCCAGCATTTT | CASSYSAGNQPQHF
TRBJ1-5 | NA | TRBV4-3 | NA | TGCGCCAGCAGCCAAGATGGGGGCATTCAGCCCCAGCATTTT | CASSQDGGIQPQHF
TRBJ2-3 | NA | TRBV5-1 | NA | TGCGCCAGCAGCTTGGTCCTAGACACAGATACGCAGTATTTT | CASSLVLDTDTQYF
TRBJ2-7 | NA | TRBV6-5 | NA | TGTGCCAGCTCCCATCGGGGGGAGCAGTACTTC | CASSHRGEQYF
TRBJ2-2 | NA | TRBV4-1 | once | TGCGCCAGCAGCTCATGGGGGGCAGGGGGAAGCGGGGAGCTGTTTTTT | CASSSWGAGGSGELFF
TRBJ2-6 | TRBD1 | TRBV5-4 | few | TGTGCCAGCAGCACGGACAGGGTGATACTCTCTGGGGCCAACGTCCTGACTTTC | CASSTDRVILSGANVLTF
TRBJ1-1 | TRBD1 | TRBV5-8 | NA | TGTGCCAGCAGCTTGGGGACAGGGGCGAACACTGAAGCTTTCTTT | CASSLGTGANTEAFF
TRBJ2-7 | TRBD1 | TRBV7-2 | NA | TGTGCCAGCAGCTTAGAGGGACAGGGAACCTCCGAGCAGTACTTC | CASSLEGQGTSEQYF
TRBJ2-1 | NA | TRBV4-1 | NA | TGCGCCAGCAGCTCCCGGGGGGCCGGGTACAATGAGCAGTTCTTC | CASSSRGAGYNEQFF
TRBJ2-1 | TRBD2 | TRBV27 | NA | TGTGCCAGCAGTCTAGCGGCCCCAGACAATGAGCAGTTCTTC | CASSLAAPDNEQFF
TRBJ1-1 | NA | TRBV29-1 | NA | TGCAGCTCCTCCAAGGCGGTACAGAACACTGAAGCTTTCTTT | CSSSKAVQNTEAFF
TRBJ2-5 | NA | TRBV28 | NA | TGTGCCAGCAGTTTACCTCAAGAGACCCAGTACTTC | CASSLPQETQYF
TRBJ1-1 | TRBD1 | TRBV28 | NA | TGTGCCAGCAGCACCGGGACAGGGTTAGCTTTCTTT | CASSTGTGLAFF
TRBJ1-1 | TRBD1 | TRBV6-6 | NA | TGTGCCAGCAGTTCAATACCAAACAGGGGCACTGAAGCTTTCTTT | CASSSIPNRGTEAFF
TRBJ2-1 | TRBD2 | TRBV19 | NA | TGTGCCAGTAGTATACTAGCGGGGTACAATGAGCAGTTCTTC | CASSILAGYNEQFF
TRBJ1-3 | NA | TRBV6-5 | NA | TGTGCCAGCAGTTACTCAGGGAGTGGAAACACCATATATTTT | CASSYSGSGNTIYF
TRBJ2-7 | NA | TRBV10-3 | NA | TGTGCCATCAGTGCCCGGGGGACAGTCTACGAGCAGTACTTC | CAISARGTVYEQYF
TRBJ1-6 | TRBD1 | TRBV5-1 | few | TGCGCCAGCAGCCCCCCCGGCAAGACAGGGACCAATTCACCCCTCCACTTT | CASSPPGKTGTNSPLHF
TRBJ2-7 | TRBD2 | TRBV18 | few | TGTGCCAGCTCCGGGACTAGCGGCTCCTACGAGCAGTACTTC | CASSGTSGSYEQYF
TRBJ2-5 | NA | TRBV19 | NA | TGTGCCAGTAGTCCCCGTCCGGGGGTCCAAGAGACCCAGTACTTC | CASSPRPGVQETQYF
TRBJ2-7 | NA | TRBV6-5 | NA | TGTGCCAGCAGTTACTCGAGATACGAGCAGTACTTC | CASSYSRYEQYF
TRBJ1-3 | TRBD1 | TRBV27 | NA | TGTGCCAGCGACTCCGGGACAGGGTTTGGCTTGTCTGGAAACACCATATATTTT | CASDSGTGFGLSGNTIYF
TRBJ1-6 | NA | TRBV27 | NA | TGTGCCAGCAGTTTAAGGGAGCCATCACCCCTCCACTTT | CASSLREPSPLHF
TRBJ2-7 | TRBD1 | TRBV7-9 | NA | TGTGCCAGCAGCCGCGGAGACAGGGTGTACGAGCAGTACTTC | CASSRGDRVYEQYF
TRBJ2-5 | TRBD2 | TRBV7-2 | once | TGTGCCAGCAGCCTCACTAGCGGGGGGTCGGGAGAGACCCAGTACTTC | CASSLTSGGSGETQYF
TRBJ2-7 | NA | TRBV29-1 | NA | TGCAGCGTTGTAAACTCCTACGAGCAGTACTTC | CSVVNSYEQYF
TRBJ1-6 | NA | TRBV30 | NA | TGTGCCTGGAGGGCTCTGGGGGGGGTTTCACCCCTCCACTTT | CAWRALGGVSPLHF
TRBJ2-7 | TRBD1 | TRBV29-1 | NA | TGCAGCGTTAGGAACCCGGACAGGGGGGGAAACTACGAGCAGTACTTC | CSVRNPDRGGNYEQYF
TRBJ2-3 | TRBD2 | TRBV4-2 | NA | TGTGCCAGCAGCCAAAACCAGCGGGAGGAAGATACGCAGTATTTT | CASSQNQREEDTQYF
TRBJ1-2 | NA | TRBV6-4 | NA | TGTGCCAGCAGTGACTCGCCTTGGGCCCCCTATGGCTACACCTTC | CASSDSPWAPYGYTF
TRBJ1-5 | TRBD1 | TRBV6-6 | NA | TGTGCCAGCAGTTACTCGTCGGGACAGGGTTACCAGCCCCAGCATTTT | CASSYSSGQGYQPQHF
TRBJ2-7 | TRBD1 | TRBV6-5 | NA | TGTGCCAGCAGTTACACAGGGGCCGAGCAGTACTTC | CASSYTGAEQYF
TRBJ1-5 | NA | TRBV7-6 | NA | TGTGCCAGCAGCTCGGGCGGGACGCCAAACAATCAGCCCCAGCATTTT | CASSSGGTPNNQPQHF
TRBJ1-6 | TRBD1 | TRBV27 | NA | TGTGCCAGCAGCCAGGACAGGGGGAATTCACCCCTCCACTTT | CASSQDRGNSPLHF